These T cell receptor beta chains were read from a single sample in a study of cytomegalovirus exposure and HLA in healthy donors. Here immunoSEQ multiplex PCR was the method, and the copy in TCRdb shows in-frame clones only, minus some. The sample lists tens of thousands of clones; 75% were seen once. The sequenced material came from PBMCs. The receptors were sampled from a man aged 35 to 55 in good health and CMV-seronegative. The CDR3 runs from the conserved cysteine through the conserved F or W. The order of the fields is J gene, V gene, clone size, D gene, CDR3 DNA, CDR3 protein. A D gene is named only where the DNA matches it firmly. Rows give clone size only sometimes, using once, few, many, or a class for an expanded clone.

TRBJ1-1 | TRBV29-1 | - | - | TGCAGGACTTACCCTGAAGCTTTCTTT | CRTYPEAFF
TRBJ2-5 | TRBV4-1 | - | TRBD2 | TGCGCCAGCAGCCAAGATGCGTCGCCGGGAGGAGAGACCCAGTACTTC | CASSQDASPGGETQYF
TRBJ2-2 | TRBV29-1 | - | - | TGCAGCGTTGTAAGGGGAACGGGGGAGCTGTTTTTT | CSVVRGTGELFF
TRBJ1-2 | TRBV6-1 | - | - | TGTGCCAGCACCTTCCTTGGTAACACGAACTATGGCTACACCTTC | CASTFLGNTNYGYTF
TRBJ2-3 | TRBV2 | - | - | TGTGCCAGCACTATCGGGACACACACAGATACGCAGTATTTT | CASTIGTHTDTQYF
TRBJ1-2 | TRBV10-2 | few | - | TGCGCCAGCAGTGAGTCTAGAGGTGGCTACACCTTC | CASSESRGGYTF
TRBJ1-3 | TRBV5-4 | - | TRBD1 | TGTGCCAGCAGCAGGGACAGGGCTTACACCATATATTTT | CASSRDRAYTIYF
TRBJ2-2 | TRBV28 | - | - | TGTGCCAGCGGATTAGGCCGAAGGGGATCTGCCGGGGAGCTGTTTTTT | CASGLGRRGSAGELFF
TRBJ2-7 | TRBV29-1 | - | TRBD1 | TGCAGCGTTCAGGACAGGCGCTCCTACGAGCAGTACTTC | CSVQDRRSYEQYF
TRBJ1-1 | TRBV10-3 | - | TRBD1 | TGTGCCATCAGTGAGGACAGGGAGATACCCACTGAAGCTTTCTTT | CAISEDREIPTEAFF
TRBJ1-5 | TRBV28 | few | - | TGTGCCAGCAGTGTCGGGGGGAGCAATCAGCCCCAGCATTTT | CASSVGGSNQPQHF
TRBJ1-5 | TRBV18 | - | - | TGTGCCAGCTCGAAACAACCCAGGGACAATCAGCCCCAGCATTTT | CASSKQPRDNQPQHF
TRBJ2-2 | TRBV11-3 | - | TRBD1 | TGTGCCAGCAGCCCTGACAGGGCCGGGACCGGGGAGCTGTTTTTT | CASSPDRAGTGELFF
TRBJ1-6 | TRBV5-6 | - | - | TGTGCCAGCAGCCACGGCAGGGGTTATAATTCACCCCTCCACTTT | CASSHGRGYNSPLHF
TRBJ1-4 | TRBV27 | - | TRBD1 | TGTGCCAGCACCTTAAGGGGGACCGGGACAGGGGCCAAAAAACTGTTTTTT | CASTLRGTGTGAKKLFF
TRBJ1-6 | TRBV11-3 | - | - | TGTGCCAGCAGCTTAGAACAGTTTAATTCACCCCTCCACTTT | CASSLEQFNSPLHF
TRBJ1-5 | TRBV7-9 | - | - | TGTGCCAGCAGCTCCGGGACATCAACAAATCAGCCCCAGCATTTT | CASSSGTSTNQPQHF
TRBJ2-1 | TRBV20-1 | - | - | TGCAGTGCTACCTACGTTAATGAGCAGTTCTTC | CSATYVNEQFF
TRBJ1-5 | TRBV10-2 | few | - | TGCGCCAGCAGTGCGAACTACAATCAGCCCCAGCATTTT | CASSANYNQPQHF
TRBJ2-7 | TRBV4-1 | - | TRBD2 | TGCGCCAGCAGCCACACTCTAGCGGGAGGGGCCGGTGAGCAGTACTTC | CASSHTLAGGAGEQYF
TRBJ2-7 | TRBV4-2 | - | TRBD1 | TGTGCCAGCAGCCAAGGGGACAGGGGTTATCGCGAGCAGTACTTC | CASSQGDRGYREQYF
TRBJ1-5 | TRBV28 | - | - | TGTGCCAGCAGCTTTGTTGGGGGGAATCAGCCCCAGCATTTT | CASSFVGGNQPQHF
TRBJ2-1 | TRBV2 | - | - | TGTGCCGCCGGCGGGCTCAATGAGCAGTTCTTC | CAAGGLNEQFF
TRBJ1-2 | TRBV28 | - | - | TGTGCCGGAAAGGGAGATTATGGCTACACCTTC | CAGKGDYGYTF
TRBJ1-1 | TRBV6-5 | - | - | TGTGCCAGAAAAGCCTTGTTTCGCAACACTGAAGCTTTCTTT | CARKALFRNTEAFF